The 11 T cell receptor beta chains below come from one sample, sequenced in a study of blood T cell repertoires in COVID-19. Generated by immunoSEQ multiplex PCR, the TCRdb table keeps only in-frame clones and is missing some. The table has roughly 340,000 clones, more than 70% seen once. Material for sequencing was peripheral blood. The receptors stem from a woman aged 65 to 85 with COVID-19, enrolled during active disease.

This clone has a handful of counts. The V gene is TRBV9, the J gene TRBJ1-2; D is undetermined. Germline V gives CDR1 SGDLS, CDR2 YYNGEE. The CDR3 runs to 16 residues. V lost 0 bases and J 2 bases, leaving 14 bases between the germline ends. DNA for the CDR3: TGTGCCAGCAGCGTAGGAGGTCCCGATGCGAACTATGGCTACACCTTC. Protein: CASSVGGPDANYGYTF.

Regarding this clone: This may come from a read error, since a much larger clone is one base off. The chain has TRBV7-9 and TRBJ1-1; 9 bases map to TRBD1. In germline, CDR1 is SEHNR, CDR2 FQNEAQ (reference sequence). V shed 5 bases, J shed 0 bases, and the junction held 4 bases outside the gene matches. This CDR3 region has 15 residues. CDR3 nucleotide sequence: TGTGCCAGCAGCCCCCGGGACAGGGTGAACACTGAAGCTTTCTTT. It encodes CASSPRDRVNTEAFF.

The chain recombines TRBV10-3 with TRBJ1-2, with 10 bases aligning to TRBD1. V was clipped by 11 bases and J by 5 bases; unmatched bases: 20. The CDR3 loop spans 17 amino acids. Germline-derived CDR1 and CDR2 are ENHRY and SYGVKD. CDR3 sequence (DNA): TGTGCCGTCCGACCCGGGACAGGGGTCGGTCAAGGGTATGGCTACACCTTC. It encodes CAVRPGTGVGQGYGYTF.

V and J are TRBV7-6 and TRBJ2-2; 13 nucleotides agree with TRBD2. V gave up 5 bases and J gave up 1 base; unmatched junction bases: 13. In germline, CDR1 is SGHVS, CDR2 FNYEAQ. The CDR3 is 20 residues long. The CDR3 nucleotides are TGTGCCAGCAGCCCCCCGATATGGACTAGCGGGGGAATGAACACCGGGGAGCTGTTTTTT. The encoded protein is CASSPPIWTSGGMNTGELFF.

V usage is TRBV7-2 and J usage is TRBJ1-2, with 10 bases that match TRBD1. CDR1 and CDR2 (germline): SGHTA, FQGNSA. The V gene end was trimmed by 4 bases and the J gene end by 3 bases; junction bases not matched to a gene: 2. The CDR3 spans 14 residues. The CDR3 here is CASSWDRGYYGYTF. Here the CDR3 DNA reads TGTGCCAGCAGCTGGGACAGGGGCTACTATGGCTACACCTTC.

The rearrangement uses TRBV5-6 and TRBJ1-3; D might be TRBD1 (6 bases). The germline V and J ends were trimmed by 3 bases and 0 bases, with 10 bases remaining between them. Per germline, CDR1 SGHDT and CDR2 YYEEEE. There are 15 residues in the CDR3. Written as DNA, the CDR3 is TGTGCCAGCAGCTCTGACAGGAACTCTGGAAACACCATATATTTT. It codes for CASSSDRNSGNTIYF. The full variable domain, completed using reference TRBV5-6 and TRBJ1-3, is DAGVTQSPTHLIKTRGQQVTLRCSPKSGHDTVSWYQQALGQGPQFIFQYYEEEERQRGNFPDRFSGHQFPNYSSELNVNALLLGDSALYLCASSSDRNSGNTIYFGEGSWLTVV.

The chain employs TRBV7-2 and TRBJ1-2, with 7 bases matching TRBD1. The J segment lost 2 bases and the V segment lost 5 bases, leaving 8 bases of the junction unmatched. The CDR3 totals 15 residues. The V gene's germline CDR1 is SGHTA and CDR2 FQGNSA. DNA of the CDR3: TGTGCCAGCAGCCCTGGCTGGGGACAGAACTATGGCTACACCTTC. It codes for CASSPGWGQNYGYTF.

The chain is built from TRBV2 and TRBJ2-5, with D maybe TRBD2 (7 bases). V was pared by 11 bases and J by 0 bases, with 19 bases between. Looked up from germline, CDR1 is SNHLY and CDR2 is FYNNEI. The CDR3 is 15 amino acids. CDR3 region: CAHNRRGPYQETQYF. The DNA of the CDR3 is TGTGCCCATAATCGGCGGGGGCCATACCAAGAGACCCAGTACTTC.

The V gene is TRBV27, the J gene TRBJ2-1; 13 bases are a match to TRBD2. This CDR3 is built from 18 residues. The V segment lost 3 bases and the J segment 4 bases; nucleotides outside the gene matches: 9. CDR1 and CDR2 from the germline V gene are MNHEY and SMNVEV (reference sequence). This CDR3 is CASSFSGLAGLTYNEQFF. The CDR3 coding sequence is TGTGCCAGCAGTTTCTCGGGACTAGCGGGACTCACGTACAATGAGCAGTTCTTC.

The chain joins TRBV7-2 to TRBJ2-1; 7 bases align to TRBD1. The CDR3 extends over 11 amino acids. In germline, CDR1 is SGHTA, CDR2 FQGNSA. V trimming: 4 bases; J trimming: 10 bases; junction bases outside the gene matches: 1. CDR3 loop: CASSSRGEQFF. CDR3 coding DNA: TGTGCCAGCAGCTCCAGGGGGGAGCAGTTCTTC.

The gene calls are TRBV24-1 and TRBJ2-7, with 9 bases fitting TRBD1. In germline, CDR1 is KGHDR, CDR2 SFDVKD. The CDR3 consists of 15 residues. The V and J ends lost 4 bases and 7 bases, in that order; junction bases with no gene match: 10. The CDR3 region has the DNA TGTGCCACCAGTGAGTCCGGGACAGGGTCCAGTGAGCAGTACTTC. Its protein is CATSESGTGSSEQYF.